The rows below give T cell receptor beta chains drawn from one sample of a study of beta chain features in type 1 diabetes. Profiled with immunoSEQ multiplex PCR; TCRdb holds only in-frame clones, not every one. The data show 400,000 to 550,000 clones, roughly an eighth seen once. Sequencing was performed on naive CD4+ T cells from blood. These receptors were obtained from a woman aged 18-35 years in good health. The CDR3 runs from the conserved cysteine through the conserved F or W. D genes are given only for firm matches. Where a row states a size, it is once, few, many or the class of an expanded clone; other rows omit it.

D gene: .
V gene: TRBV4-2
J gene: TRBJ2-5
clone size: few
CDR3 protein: CASSQDSAGRETQYF
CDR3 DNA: TGTGCCAGCAGCCAAGATTCGGCAGGGCGAGAGACCCAGTACTTC

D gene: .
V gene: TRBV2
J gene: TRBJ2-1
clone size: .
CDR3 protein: CASMLRGAVEQFF
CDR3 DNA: TGTGCCAGCATGCTAAGGGGGGCAGTTGAGCAGTTCTTC

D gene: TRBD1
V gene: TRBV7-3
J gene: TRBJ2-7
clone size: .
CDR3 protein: CASSRGTGENEQYF
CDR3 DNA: TGTGCCAGCAGTCGAGGGACAGGGGAGAACGAGCAGTACTTC

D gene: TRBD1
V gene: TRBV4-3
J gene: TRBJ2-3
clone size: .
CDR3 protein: CASSQRTGWSDTQYF
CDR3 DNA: TGCGCCAGCAGCCAGAGGACAGGGTGGTCAGATACGCAGTATTTT

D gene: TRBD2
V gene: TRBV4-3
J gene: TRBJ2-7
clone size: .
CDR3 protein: CASSHAGVGTSYEQYF
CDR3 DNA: TGCGCCAGCAGCCATGCGGGAGTAGGCACCTCCTACGAGCAGTACTTC

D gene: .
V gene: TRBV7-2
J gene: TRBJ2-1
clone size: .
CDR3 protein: CASSLFPGPQFF
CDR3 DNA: TGTGCCAGCAGCTTATTTCCGGGACCTCAGTTCTTC

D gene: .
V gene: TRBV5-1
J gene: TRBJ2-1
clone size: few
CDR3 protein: CASSLMEGAPYNEQFF
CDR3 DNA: TGCGCCAGCAGCTTGATGGAGGGAGCGCCATACAATGAGCAGTTCTTC

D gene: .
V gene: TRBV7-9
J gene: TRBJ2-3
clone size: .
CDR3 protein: CASSLGQTSTDTQYF
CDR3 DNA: TGTGCCAGCAGCTTAGGACAGACCAGCACAGATACGCAGTATTTT

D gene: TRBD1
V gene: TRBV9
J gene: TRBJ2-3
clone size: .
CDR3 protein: CASSETPHRGLIDTQYF
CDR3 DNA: TGTGCCAGCAGCGAGACCCCACACAGGGGGCTGATAGATACGCAGTATTTT

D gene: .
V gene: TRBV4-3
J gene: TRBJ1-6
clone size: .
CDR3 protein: CASSQEGPNRGSPLHF
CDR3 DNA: TGCGCCAGCAGCCAAGAGGGGCCCAACCGCGGCTCACCCCTCCACTTT

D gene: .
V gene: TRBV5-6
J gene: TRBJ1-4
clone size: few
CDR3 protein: CASSWTGRKEKLFF
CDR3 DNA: TGTGCCAGCAGCTGGACCGGGCGCAAGGAAAAACTGTTTTTT

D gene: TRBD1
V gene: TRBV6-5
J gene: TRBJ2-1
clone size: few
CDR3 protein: CASSSQPGTGYNEQFF
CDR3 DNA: TGTGCCAGCAGTTCCCAACCTGGGACAGGGTACAATGAGCAGTTCTTC

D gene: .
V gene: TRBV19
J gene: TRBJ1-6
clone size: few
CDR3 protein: CASSVDKKSPLHF
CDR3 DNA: TGTGCCAGTAGTGTGGACAAGAAGTCACCCCTCCACTTT

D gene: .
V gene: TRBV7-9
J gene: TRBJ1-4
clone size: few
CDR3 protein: CASSPDRAPREKLFF
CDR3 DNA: TGTGCCAGCAGCCCCGACCGGGCCCCGAGGGAAAAACTGTTTTTT

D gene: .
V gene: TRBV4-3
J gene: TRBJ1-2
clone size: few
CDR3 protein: CASSQGFRGNYGYTF
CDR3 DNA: TGCGCCAGCAGCCAGGGGTTTAGGGGAAACTATGGCTACACCTTC

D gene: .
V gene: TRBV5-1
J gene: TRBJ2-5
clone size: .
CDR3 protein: CASFMLSEQTQYF
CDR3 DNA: TGCGCCAGCTTTATGTTGTCAGAACAGACCCAGTACTTC

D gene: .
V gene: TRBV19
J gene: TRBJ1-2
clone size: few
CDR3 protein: CASSIRQNYGYTF
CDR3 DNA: TGTGCCAGTAGTATACGGCAGAACTATGGCTACACCTTC

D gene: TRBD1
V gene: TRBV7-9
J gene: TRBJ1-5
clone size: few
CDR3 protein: CASSLTGTENQPQHF
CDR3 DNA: TGTGCCAGCAGCTTAACGGGGACAGAGAATCAGCCCCAGCATTTT

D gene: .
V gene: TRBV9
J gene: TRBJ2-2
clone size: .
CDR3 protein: CASSVGPRPDTGELFF
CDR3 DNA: TGTGCCAGCAGCGTAGGACCGAGGCCGGACACCGGGGAGCTGTTTTTT

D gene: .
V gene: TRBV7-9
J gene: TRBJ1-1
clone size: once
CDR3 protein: CASSLEAGRNTEAFF
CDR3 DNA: TGTGCCAGCAGCTTAGAAGCAGGGAGGAACACTGAAGCTTTCTTT

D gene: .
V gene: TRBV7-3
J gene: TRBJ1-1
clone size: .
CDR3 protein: CASSLTYGDTEAFF
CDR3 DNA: TGTGCCAGCAGCTTAACGTACGGGGACACTGAAGCTTTCTTT

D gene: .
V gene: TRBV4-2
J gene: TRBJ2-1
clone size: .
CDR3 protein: CASSQGDQGPYNEQFF
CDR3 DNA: TGTGCCAGCAGCCAAGGGGACCAAGGACCCTACAATGAGCAGTTCTTC

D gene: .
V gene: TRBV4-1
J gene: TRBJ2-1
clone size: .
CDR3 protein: CASSRQSTQEQFF
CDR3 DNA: TGCGCCAGCAGCCGACAAAGCACCCAGGAGCAGTTCTTC

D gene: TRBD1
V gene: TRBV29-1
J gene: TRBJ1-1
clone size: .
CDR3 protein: CSVPGQGDTEAFF
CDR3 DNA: TGCAGCGTTCCGGGACAGGGGGATACTGAAGCTTTCTTT

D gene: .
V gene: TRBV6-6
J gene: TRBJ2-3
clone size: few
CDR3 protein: CASRSQGRADTQYF
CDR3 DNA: TGTGCCAGCAGGTCACAGGGACGCGCAGATACGCAGTATTTT

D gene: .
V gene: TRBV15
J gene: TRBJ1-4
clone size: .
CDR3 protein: CAKSRTPGEKLFF
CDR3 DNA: TGTGCCAAGTCCAGGACTCCCGGCGAAAAACTGTTTTTT

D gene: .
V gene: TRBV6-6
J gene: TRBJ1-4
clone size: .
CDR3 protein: CASSYSVGTTNEKLFF
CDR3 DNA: TGTGCCAGCAGTTATTCGGTTGGTACAACTAATGAAAAACTGTTTTTT

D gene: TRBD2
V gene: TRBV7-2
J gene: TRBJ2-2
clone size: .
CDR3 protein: CASSSLAGGSGELFF
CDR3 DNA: TGTGCCAGCAGCTCCTTAGCGGGAGGTTCCGGGGAGCTGTTTTTT

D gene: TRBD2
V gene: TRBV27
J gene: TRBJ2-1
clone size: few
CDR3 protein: CASSFQREEGNEQFF
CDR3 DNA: TGTGCCAGCAGTTTCCAACGGGAGGAGGGGAATGAGCAGTTCTTC

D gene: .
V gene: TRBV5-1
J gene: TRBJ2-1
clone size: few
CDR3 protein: CASSLAGGNSYNEQFF
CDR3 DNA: TGCGCCAGCAGCTTGGCTGGGGGGAACTCCTACAATGAGCAGTTCTTC

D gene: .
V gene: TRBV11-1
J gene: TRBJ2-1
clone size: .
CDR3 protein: CASSSKAEQFF
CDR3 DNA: TGTGCCAGCAGCTCAAAGGCTGAGCAGTTCTTC

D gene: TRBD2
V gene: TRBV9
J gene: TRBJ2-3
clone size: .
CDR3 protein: CASSAGRASGADTQYF
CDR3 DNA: TGTGCCAGCAGCGCAGGTAGGGCTAGCGGGGCAGATACGCAGTATTTT

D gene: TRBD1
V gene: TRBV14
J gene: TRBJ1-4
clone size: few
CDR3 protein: CASSRTGTGEKLFF
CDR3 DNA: TGTGCCAGCAGCAGAACCGGGACAGGCGAAAAACTGTTTTTT

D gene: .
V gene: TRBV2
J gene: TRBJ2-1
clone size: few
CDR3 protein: CASSAESYNEQFF
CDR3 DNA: TGTGCCAGCAGTGCGGAGTCCTACAATGAGCAGTTCTTC

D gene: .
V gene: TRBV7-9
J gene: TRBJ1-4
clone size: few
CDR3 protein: CASSHGRDKTEKLFF
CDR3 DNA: TGTGCCAGCAGTCATGGGAGAGACAAAACCGAAAAACTGTTTTTT

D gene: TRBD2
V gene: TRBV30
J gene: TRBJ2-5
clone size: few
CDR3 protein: CAWTPGGPPETQYF
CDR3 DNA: TGTGCCTGGACACCGGGAGGGCCTCCAGAGACCCAGTACTTC

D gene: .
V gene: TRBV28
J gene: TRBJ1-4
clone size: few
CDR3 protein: CASSTNEKLFF
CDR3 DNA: TGTGCCAGCAGTACTAATGAAAAACTGTTTTTT

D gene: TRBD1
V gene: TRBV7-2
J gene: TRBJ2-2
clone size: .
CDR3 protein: CASSVRQGRTGELFF
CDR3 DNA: TGTGCCAGCAGCGTAAGACAGGGACGAACCGGGGAGCTGTTTTTT

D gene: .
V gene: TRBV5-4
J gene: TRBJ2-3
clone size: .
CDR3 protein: CASSPSLSTDTQYF
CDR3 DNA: TGTGCCAGCAGCCCAAGTCTCAGTACAGATACGCAGTATTTT

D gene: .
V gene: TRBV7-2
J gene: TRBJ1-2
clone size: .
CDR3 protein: CAILRGGAGHPGGYTF
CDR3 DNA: TGTGCCATCCTCCGAGGAGGAGCAGGGCACCCAGGTGGCTACACCTTC

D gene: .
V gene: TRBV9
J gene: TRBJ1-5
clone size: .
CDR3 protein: CASSVGPDQPQHF
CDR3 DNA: TGTGCCAGCAGCGTTGGACCCGATCAGCCCCAGCATTTT

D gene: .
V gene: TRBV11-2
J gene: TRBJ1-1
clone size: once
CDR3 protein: CASSLATPNAEAFF
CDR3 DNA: TGTGCCAGCAGCTTAGCAACACCGAACGCTGAAGCTTTCTTT

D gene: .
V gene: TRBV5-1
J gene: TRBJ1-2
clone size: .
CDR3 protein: CASSFQGNYGYTF
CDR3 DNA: TGCGCCAGCAGCTTTCAGGGGAACTATGGCTACACCTTC

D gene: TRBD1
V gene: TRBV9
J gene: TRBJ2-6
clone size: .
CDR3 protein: CASSAGTGRVSGANVLTF
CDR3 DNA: TGTGCCAGCAGCGCTGGGACAGGGAGGGTTTCTGGGGCCAACGTCCTGACTTTC

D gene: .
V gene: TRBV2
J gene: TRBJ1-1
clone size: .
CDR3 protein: CASSADRLNTEAFF
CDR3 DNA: TGTGCCAGCAGTGCGGACAGACTGAACACTGAAGCTTTCTTT

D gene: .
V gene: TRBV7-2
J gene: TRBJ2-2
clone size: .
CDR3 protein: CASSLSGTGELFF
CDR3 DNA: TGTGCCAGCAGCTTAAGCGGGACCGGGGAGCTGTTTTTT

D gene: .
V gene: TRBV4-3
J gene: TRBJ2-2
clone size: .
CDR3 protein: CASSQEPGRNTGELFF
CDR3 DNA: TGCGCCAGCAGCCAAGAACCGGGGAGGAACACCGGGGAGCTGTTTTTT

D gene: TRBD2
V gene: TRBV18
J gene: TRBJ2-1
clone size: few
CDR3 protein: CASSPSGIYNEQFF
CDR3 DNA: TGTGCCAGCTCACCTAGCGGGATTTACAATGAGCAGTTCTTC

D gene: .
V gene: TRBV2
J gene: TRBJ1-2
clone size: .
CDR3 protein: CASSAGAAGYTF
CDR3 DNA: TGTGCCAGCAGTGCCGGGGCGGCGGGCTACACCTTC

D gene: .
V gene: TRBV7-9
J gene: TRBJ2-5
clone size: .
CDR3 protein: CASSLVSLETQYF
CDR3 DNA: TGTGCCAGCAGCTTAGTTTCGCTCGAGACCCAGTACTTC

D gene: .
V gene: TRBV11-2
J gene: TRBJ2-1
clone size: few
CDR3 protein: CASSYQGYNEQFF
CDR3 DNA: TGTGCCAGCAGCTATCAGGGTTACAATGAGCAGTTCTTC

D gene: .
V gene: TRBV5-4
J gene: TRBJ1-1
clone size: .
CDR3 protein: CASSMETGRAFF
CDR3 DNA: TGTGCCAGCAGCATGGAAACAGGGAGAGCTTTCTTT